These 8 T cell receptor beta chains were all obtained from the same sample, sequenced in a study of blood T cell repertoires in COVID-19. Only in-frame clones appear in the TCRdb table, and some are missing; sequencing was by immunoSEQ multiplex PCR. This sample yields approximately 200,000 clones, of which 79% are seen a single time; approximately 5.9% belongs to the top ten. Material for sequencing was peripheral blood. The receptors here all came from a woman aged 40 to 55 with COVID-19, enrolled during active disease.

J is TRBJ1-5 and V is TRBV29-1; D is uncertain. Deletions cut 6 bases from V and 7 bases from J, with 16 bases between. Germline V lookup: CDR1 SQVTM, CDR2 ANQGSEA. The CDR3 totals 13 residues. The CDR3 here is CSVETGVGQPQHF. CDR3 DNA: TGCAGCGTAGAGACCGGGGTAGGGCAGCCCCAGCATTTT.

This chain connects TRBV5-1 to TRBJ2-3; D is possibly TRBD1 (5 bases). This CDR3 has 16 residues. Per the germline V gene, CDR1 is SGHRS and CDR2 is YFSETQ. V shed 4 bases and J shed 0 bases, with 15 bases lying between them. The CDR3 sequence is CASSLDSATSTDTQYF. The CDR3 region has the DNA TGCGCCAGCAGCCTCGACAGCGCAACTAGCACAGATACGCAGTATTTT.

The genes are TRBV7-2 and TRBJ1-1, with 7 bases aligning to TRBD1. Germline CDR1 SGHTA, CDR2 FQGNSA. CDR3 length: 14 residues. J gave up 3 bases and V 5 bases, and 6 bases lay outside the gene matches. The CDR3 nucleotides read TGTGCCAGCAGCCCCTGGGACAGTTACACTGAAGCTTTCTTT. Translation gives CASSPWDSYTEAFF. Full variable domain (remainder filled in from reference TRBV7-2 and TRBJ1-1): GAGVSQSPSNKVTEKGKDVELRCDPISGHTALYWYRQSLGQGLEFLIYFQGNSAPDKSGLPSDRFSAERTGGSVSTLTIQRTQQEDSAVYLCASSPWDSYTEAFFGQGTRLTVV.

In this sample, this clone turned up a few times. V and J are TRBV7-3 and TRBJ1-3; D is undetermined. CDR3 length equals 13 residues. CDR1 and CDR2 from the germline V gene are SGHTA and FQGTGA. Trimming stripped 8 bases from V and 4 bases from J, with 12 bases between. The CDR3 loop reads CASSPLSGNTIYF. CDR3 nucleotides: TGTGCCAGCTCCCCCCTATCCGGAAACACCATATATTTT.

A few counts support this clone. CDR3 amino acids: CASSGGTGANSPLHF. The CDR3 DNA is TGTGCCAGCAGCGGGGGAACCGGGGCGAATTCACCCCTCCACTTT. This chain uses TRBV27 with TRBJ1-6; TRBD1 might be the D (5 bases). The CDR3 length is 15 residues. V lost 6 bases and J lost 7, with 16 bases in between. From germline, CDR1 is MNHEY and CDR2 SMNVEV (reference sequence).

The CDR3 DNA reads TGTGCTAGTGGTTCCTCAGATAACTATGGCTACACCTTC. Amino acid sequence: CASGSSDNYGYTF. The rearrangement uses TRBV12-5 and TRBJ1-2; no clear D. Germline CDR1 reads LGHNT; CDR2 reads FRNRAP. This CDR3 is built from 13 residues. Trimming stripped 4 bases from V and 1 base from J, with 7 bases between.

The chain couples TRBV9 to TRBJ2-7, with 7 positions matching TRBD1. CDR3 size: 14 residues. V lost 2 bases to trimming and J lost 0 bases; unmatched junction nucleotides: 2. Germline CDR1 and CDR2: SGDLS and YYNGEE. The CDR3 reads CASSVRGSSYEQYF. CDR3 nucleotides: TGTGCCAGCAGCGTCAGGGGGAGCTCCTACGAGCAGTACTTC.

This chain uses TRBV5-4 with TRBJ2-7; D may be TRBD1 (6 bases). V was pared by 4 bases and J by 0 bases, with 11 bases between. Germline V gene data show CDR1 as SGHNT and CDR2 as YYREEE (reference sequence). The CDR3 contains 14 residues. The CDR3 coding sequence is TGTGCCAGCAGCCAGACGGGACACTCCTACGAGCAGTACTTC. Encoded protein: CASSQTGHSYEQYF.